This T cell receptor beta chain was recorded in a study of identifying expanded T cells in peripheral blood. TCRdb's copy holds only in-frame clones and misses some; the assay was immunoSEQ multiplex PCR. The sample consists of some 100,000 clones, roughly nine tenths of them appearing once. Healthy donors had no documented immune events, such as infections, while sampled. A remark on this clone: The target antigen is unknown.

The study, taken as a whole, reports: Variance in clone template counts between approximately 2-week samples significantly increased with total template count across all healthy donors. Roughly 1.1 clones differed between technical replicates, versus approximately 16 and 20 over time.

Germline V gene lookup returns CDR1 SGHTA and CDR2 FQGNSA. The CDR3 has 14 residues. The germline V and J ends were trimmed by 2 bases and 9 bases, with 11 bases remaining between them. The chain recombines TRBV7-2 with TRBJ2-6, with D hard to call. The sample consisted of blood. The TCR sequence derives from a person between 18 and 70 years old in good health. The CDR3 DNA is TGTGCCAGCAGCTTATATGAAGGTAACAACGTCCTGACTTTC. Protein product: CASSLYEGNNVLTF.